These 29 T cell receptor beta chains originate from one sample sequenced in a study of CD8 T cells in ankylosing spondylitis (dated by TCRdb to 2015 to 2018). The library was generated by 5' RACE. The reads were generated on an Illumina HiSeq 2500. The public reads were reanalyzed by TCRdb: fastp trimming at Q25, MiXCR alignment, in-frame beta chains only. All rows with the same CDR3 protein become a single entry with the most common DNA and genes. The sample table records approximately 500,000 distinct CDR3 sequences; 9.5% to 15% of these occur just once. The top ten constitute over 6.5% of the sample. Overall study results and their limits: Blood from ankylosing spondylitis patients appeared to be characterized by a TCR beta motif composed of roughly 8 highly homologous amino acid variants.

Which antigens these TCRs recognize remains unknown. Input material: blood, either unsorted or a sorted T cell fraction (not recorded which). The source of these receptors is a male donor with ankylosing spondylitis.

This sequence joins TRBV5-1 and TRBJ1-4, with a tentative D call TRBD1 (5 bases). Trimming left V 0 bases short and J 8 bases short, with 11 bases between. The CDR3 extends over 14 amino acids. Germline CDR1 is SGHRS and CDR2 is YFSETQ. The CDR3, as DNA: TGCGCCAGCAGCTTGGAAAGGGGTGAGGAAAAACTGTTTTTT. Amino acid sequence: CASSLERGEEKLFF.

This clonotype has only a few counts. The genes are TRBV24-1 and TRBJ2-5; the D gene is possibly TRBD2 (5 bases). The CDR3 covers 15 residues. V was cut by 7 bases and J by 5 bases, with 19 bases left in between. Germline V gives CDR1 KGHDR, CDR2 SFDVKD. The CDR3 loop is CATRGEASIGETQYF. DNA of the CDR3: TGTGCCACCAGGGGAGAGGCCTCGATAGGCGAGACCCAGTACTTC.

This clonotype occurred many times. The chain combines TRBV6-5 with TRBJ1-2; D gene ambiguous. V was pared by 2 bases and J by 4 bases, with 8 bases between. There are 13 residues in the CDR3. Germline values: CDR1 MNHEY, CDR2 SVGAGI. In DNA, the CDR3 is TGTGCCAGCAGTTACGCAGGTGGCTATGGCTACACCTTC. It codes for CASSYAGGYGYTF.

This clonotype has only a few counts. V and J are TRBV24-1 and TRBJ2-7; D unclear. Looked up from germline, CDR1 is KGHDR and CDR2 is SFDVKD. Deletions cut 3 bases from V and 4 bases from J, with 9 bases between. The CDR3 runs to 13 residues. This CDR3 is CATSDPTDYEQYF. In nucleotides, the CDR3 is TGTGCCACCAGTGATCCGACTGATTACGAGCAGTACTTC.

The V and J genes are TRBV5-1 and TRBJ1-4, with 8 bases lining up with TRBD1. CDR1 and CDR2 from the germline V gene are SGHRS and YFSETQ. The CDR3 sequence is 16 residues long. The V gene end was trimmed by 4 bases and the J gene end by 2 bases; junction bases not matched to a gene: 7. The CDR3 DNA follows: TGCGCCAGCAGCATCGACAGGGGAGGGACTAATGAAAAACTGTTTTTT. This codes for CASSIDRGGTNEKLFF.

This clonotype was seen a few times. V is TRBV20-1 and J is TRBJ2-6, with TRBD1 as a possible D gene (6 bases). The CDR3 covers 16 residues. V dropped 2 bases and J dropped 0 bases, with 11 bases sitting between them. Germline CDR1 DFQATT, CDR2 SNEGSKA (reference sequence). Written as DNA, the CDR3 is TGCAGTGCTAGATCTGGGGACACCTCTGGGGCCAACGTCCTGACTTTC. Amino acids: CSARSGDTSGANVLTF.

The chain employs TRBV30 and TRBJ1-1; D not resolved. The CDR3 has 12 residues. With 2 bases removed from V and 1 base from J, the gap between germline ends came to 5 bases. Germline V CDR1 and CDR2: GTSNPN, SVGIG (reference sequence). CDR3: CAWSRANTEAFF. The DNA of the CDR3 is TGTGCCTGGAGTAGGGCGAACACTGAAGCTTTCTTT. The full variable domain, in which reference TRBV30 and TRBJ1-1 provide the parts outside the CDR3, is SQTIHQWPATLVQPVGSPLSLECTVEGTSNPNLYWYRQAAGRGLQLLFYSVGIGQISSEVPQNLSASRPQDRQFILSSKKLLLSDSGFYLCAWSRANTEAFFGQGTRLTVV.

The CDR3 reads CASSQGSGPPNYGYTF. CDR3 coding DNA: TGTGCCAGCAGCCAAGGGTCAGGTCCCCCTAACTATGGCTACACCTTC. The chain has TRBV4-2 and TRBJ1-2; no clear D. The CDR3 spans 16 residues. Between the trimmed V and J ends, which lost 1 base and 0 bases, there was a span of 12 bases. Germline V lookup: CDR1 LGHNA, CDR2 YNFKEQ.

The chain joins TRBV20-1 to TRBJ2-3; 7 bases line up with TRBD1. Trimming cost V 0 bases and J 0 bases; bases outside gene matches: 6. This CDR3 contains 16 residues. The V gene's germline CDR1 is DFQATT and CDR2 SNEGSKA (reference sequence). CDR3 amino acids: CSARDRYRGSTDTQYF. The CDR3 DNA is TGCAGTGCTAGAGATCGGTACAGGGGCAGCACAGATACGCAGTATTTT.

The sample holds a few counts of this clonotype. The V and J genes are TRBV5-1 and TRBJ1-2; the D gene is possibly TRBD1 (6 bases). The CDR3 extends over 15 amino acids. V shed 0 bases and J shed 5 bases, with 14 bases lying between them. The germline V gene has CDR1 SGHRS and CDR2 YFSETQ. The CDR3 nucleotides read TGCGCCAGCAGCTTGGAGCAGGGGATCTGGTATGGCTACACCTTC. This sequence encodes CASSLEQGIWYGYTF.

This clonotype has a single count. V and J are TRBV7-9 and TRBJ1-3; the D gene is possibly TRBD1 (6 bases). The CDR3 consists of 15 residues. The ends were cut back, 5 bases at V and 0 bases at J, with 11 bases in the middle. Germline V gene data show CDR1 as SEHNR and CDR2 as FQNEAQ (reference sequence). CDR3: CASSATGNSGNTIYF. The CDR3 DNA reads TGTGCCAGCAGCGCAACAGGGAACTCTGGAAACACCATATATTTT.

The chain recombines TRBV9 with TRBJ2-1; TRBD2 matches 7 bases. The CDR3 sequence is 16 residues long. Germline-derived CDR1 and CDR2 are SGDLS and YYNGEE. The V segment lost 0 bases and the J segment 8 bases; nucleotides outside the gene matches: 11. The CDR3 region is CASSVVDGGSWDEQFF. CDR3 nucleotides: TGTGCCAGCAGCGTAGTTGACGGCGGGAGTTGGGATGAGCAGTTCTTC. Full variable domain (rest looked up from reference TRBV9 and TRBJ2-1): DSGVTQTPKHLITATGQRVTLRCSPRSGDLSVYWYQQSLDQGLQFLIQYYNGEERAKGNILERFSAQQFPDLHSELNLSSLELGDSALYFCASSVVDGGSWDEQFFGPGTRLTVL.

This clonotype was observed many times. CDR3 bases: TGTGCCAGCAGTCCCTCCGGGGGGAAGCGGTACAATGAGCAGTTCTTC. It specifies CASSPSGGKRYNEQFF. This chain joins TRBV12-3 or TRBV12-4 and TRBJ2-1; 7 bases fit TRBD2. V lost 5 bases to trimming and J lost 4 bases; unmatched junction nucleotides: 11. The CDR3 covers 16 residues.

This clonotype was found a few times. The CDR3: CASSTRTGEQYV. The CDR3 DNA reads as TGTGCCAGCAGTACCCGGACCGGCGAGCAGTACGTC. The chain has TRBV6-6 and TRBJ2-7; D is unclear. V was pared by 5 bases and J by 6 bases, with 11 bases between. CDR3 length: 12 residues. Germline V CDR1 and CDR2: MNHNY, SVGAGI (reference sequence).

This clonotype was counted ten times or more. The rearrangement joins TRBV7-9 to TRBJ2-1, with a weak D call TRBD2 (6 bases). The germline V gene has CDR1 SEHNR and CDR2 FQNEAQ (reference sequence). The CDR3 contains 15 residues. Trimming removed 5 bases at V and 7 bases at J, with 18 bases between. This CDR3 is CASSPRLVLTNEQFF. CDR3 DNA sequence: TGTGCCAGCAGCCCAAGACTAGTACTGACGAATGAGCAGTTCTTC. The variable domain in full, completed from reference TRBV7-9 and TRBJ2-1, reads DTGVSQNPRHKITKRGQNVTFRCDPISEHNRLYWYRQTLGQGPEFLTYFQNEAQLEKSRLLSDRFSAERPKGSFSTLEIQRTEQGDSAMYLCASSPRLVLTNEQFFGPGTRLTVL.

This clonotype was picked up many times. The chain has TRBV11-2 and TRBJ2-1, with TRBD2 identical over 10 bases. The CDR3 is 16 amino acids. Germline loops: CDR1 SGHAT, CDR2 FQNNGV. The trim removed 3 bases at V and 6 bases at J, leaving 8 bases unmatched. The CDR3 protein is CASSFQSGLATNEQFF. CDR3 nucleotides: TGTGCCAGCAGCTTCCAATCGGGACTAGCGACCAATGAGCAGTTCTTC.

This sequence joins TRBV6-1 and TRBJ2-1; 10 positions match TRBD1. This CDR3 has 14 residues. After removal of 7 bases from V and 6 bases from J, the junction contained 6 bases not matched to a gene. CDR1 and CDR2 (germline): MNHNS, SASEGT. Here the CDR3 DNA reads TGTGCCAGCACGGGACAGGGGACGATCAATGAGCAGTTCTTC. Residues: CASTGQGTINEQFF.

This chain links TRBV20-1 with TRBJ2-2; possible D gene TRBD2, 6 bases. V was cut by 5 bases and J by 5 bases, with 15 bases left in between. Germline V CDR1 and CDR2: DFQATT, SNEGSKA (reference sequence). The CDR3 contains 14 residues. Here the CDR3 DNA reads TGCAGTGCTTTCACCGGGGAGGTTACCGGGGAGCTGTTTTTT. Its translation is CSAFTGEVTGELFF.

This clonotype was detected many times. J is TRBJ2-1 and V is TRBV7-9, with D perhaps matching TRBD1 (6 bases). Germline CDR1 and CDR2: SEHNR and FQNEAQ (reference sequence). The CDR3 consists of 12 residues. Trimming removed 6 bases at V and 7 bases at J, with 10 bases between. The CDR3 nucleotides read TGTGCCAGCAGGGACGACAGGAATGAGCAGTTCTTC. Amino acids: CASRDDRNEQFF.

This clonotype was recorded at least ten times. The chain has TRBV7-8 and TRBJ2-3, with D tentatively TRBD2 (7 bases). The CDR3 runs to 16 residues. CDR1 is SGHVS and CDR2 is FQNEAQ in the germline V gene. Deletions cut 5 bases from V and 2 bases from J, with 17 bases between. The CDR3 here is CASSPPGGGATDTQYF. The CDR3 coding sequence is TGTGCCAGCAGCCCCCCGGGTGGGGGGGCCACAGATACGCAGTATTTT.

The chain combines TRBV20-1 with TRBJ2-5; TRBD1 matches 11 bases. Germline CDR1 and CDR2: DFQATT and SNEGSKA (reference sequence). The CDR3 sequence is 15 residues long. Trimming took 6 bases from V and 2 from J; bases not matched to a gene: 8. The CDR3 nucleotides are TGCAGTGCAAGGACAGGGGGCGGTTTTCAAGAGACCCAGTACTTC. Its protein is CSARTGGGFQETQYF.

V is TRBV7-6 and J is TRBJ2-5; the D gene is possibly TRBD2 (5 bases). Germline CDR1 SGHVS, CDR2 FNYEAQ. V was clipped by 1 base and J by 2 bases, with 11 bases between them. The CDR3 consists of 15 residues. CDR3 protein: CASSLGVGEQETQYF. In DNA form, the CDR3 reads TGTGCCAGCAGCTTAGGGGTCGGGGAACAAGAGACCCAGTACTTC. The full variable domain, its missing parts supplied by reference TRBV7-6 and TRBJ2-5, is GAGVSQSPRYKVTKRGQDVALRCDPISGHVSLYWYRQALGQGPEFLTYFNYEAQQDKSGLPNDRFSAERPEGSISTLTIQRTEQRDSAMYRCASSLGVGEQETQYFGPGTRLLVL.

This clonotype showed up just a few times. The chain couples TRBV3-1 to TRBJ1-1; weak D call: TRBD1 (6 bases). Germline-derived CDR1 and CDR2 are LGHDT and YNNKEL (reference sequence). The CDR3 contains 12 residues. V was pared by 6 bases and J by 11 bases, with 16 bases between. CDR3 protein: CASSRESGAAFF. CDR3 coding DNA: TGTGCCAGCAGTCGAGAGTCAGGGGCGGCTTTCTTT.

This clonotype occurred a few times. The rearrangement uses TRBV12-3 or TRBV12-4 and TRBJ2-5; D ambiguous. Between the trimmed V and J ends, which lost 6 bases and 1 base, there was a span of 9 bases. This CDR3 contains 13 residues. The CDR3: CASRALLQETQYF. CDR3 coding DNA: TGTGCCAGCAGGGCCCTACTCCAAGAGACCCAGTACTTC.

This clonotype was counted at least ten times. The chain joins TRBV20-1 to TRBJ2-5; tentative D call: TRBD1 (6 bases). The CDR3 is made up of 12 amino acids. Trimming removed 5 bases from V and 7 bases from J, with 14 bases in between. CDR1 is DFQATT, CDR2 SNEGSKA, per germline (reference sequence). CDR3: CSAPRLQGTQYF. The CDR3 DNA reads TGCAGTGCTCCCCGACTACAGGGGACCCAGTACTTC.

This clonotype showed up just a few times. The chain has TRBV5-1 and TRBJ1-3; D is ambiguous. The V end lost 4 bases, the J end lost 3 bases, and 11 bases lay between the germline ends. The CDR3 loop spans 14 amino acids. Germline values: CDR1 SGHRS, CDR2 YFSETQ. CDR3 nucleotide sequence: TGCGCCAGCAGCCCTTCGGGTGGTGGAAACACCATATATTTT. Amino acid sequence: CASSPSGGGNTIYF.

This clonotype was recorded at least ten times. This chain uses TRBV29-1 with TRBJ2-1; D gene ambiguous. Trimming stripped 6 bases from V and 1 base from J, with 13 bases between. CDR3 length equals 14 residues. CDR1 and CDR2 from the germline V gene are SQVTM and ANQGSEA. The CDR3 nucleotides read TGCAGCGTACCCGTCTCCAGGTCCTACAATGAGCAGTTCTTC. The encoded protein is CSVPVSRSYNEQFF.

There are a few counts of this clonotype. The chain has TRBV12-3 or TRBV12-4 and TRBJ1-5; D is ambiguous. V lost 3 bases, J lost 7 bases, and 10 bases lay in between. The CDR3 is 13 residues long. The CDR3 nucleotides read TGTGCCAGCAGTTTTGCTGGGTGGCAGCCCCAGCATTTT. Its protein product is CASSFAGWQPQHF.

This clonotype was observed a handful of times. V usage is TRBV12-3 or TRBV12-4 and J usage is TRBJ1-1; D ambiguous. CDR3 length: 13 amino acids. The V gene lost 5 bases and the J gene lost 6 bases, with 13 bases spanning the gap. The CDR3 nucleotides are TGTGCCAGCAGTCTCCCGGCGAGGGCTGAAGCTTTCTTT. It is translated as CASSLPARAEAFF.